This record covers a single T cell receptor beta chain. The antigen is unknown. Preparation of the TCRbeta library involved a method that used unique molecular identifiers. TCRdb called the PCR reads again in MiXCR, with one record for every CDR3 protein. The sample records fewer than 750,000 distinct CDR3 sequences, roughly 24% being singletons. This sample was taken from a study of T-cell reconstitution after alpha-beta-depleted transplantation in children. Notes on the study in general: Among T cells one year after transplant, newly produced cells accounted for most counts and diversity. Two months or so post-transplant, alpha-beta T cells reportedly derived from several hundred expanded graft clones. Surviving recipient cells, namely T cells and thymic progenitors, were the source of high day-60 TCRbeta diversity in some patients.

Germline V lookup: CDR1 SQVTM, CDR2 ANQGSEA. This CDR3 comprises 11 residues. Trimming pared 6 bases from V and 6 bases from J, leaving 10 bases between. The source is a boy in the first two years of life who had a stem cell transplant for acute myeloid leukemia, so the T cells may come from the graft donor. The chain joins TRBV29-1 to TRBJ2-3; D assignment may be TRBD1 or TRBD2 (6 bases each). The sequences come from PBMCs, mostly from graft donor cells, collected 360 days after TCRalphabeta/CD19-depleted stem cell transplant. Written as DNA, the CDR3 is TGCAGCGTAACAGGGAGGGATACGCAGTATTTT. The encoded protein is CSVTGRDTQYF.